Listed here are 19 T cell receptor beta chains from one sample, sequenced in a study of CD8 T cells in Susac syndrome (dated 2019 in TCRdb). Library preparation employed the immunoSEQ multiplex PCR assay. RNA was extracted with the RNeasy kit and roughly 0.45 to 1 ug was reverse transcribed using random hexamers. TCRdb reprocessing: public reads trimmed at Q25 with fastp, clones called with MiXCR, in-frame beta chains kept. One record per CDR3 amino acid sequence lists the most common genes and DNA. Within this sample are under 200,000 distinct CDR3 sequences, with roughly 96% of them counted one time only. Of the sample, around 0.15% is held by the ten largest clones. Sequencing was carried out using CD8+ T cells from PBMCs. Every receptor here comes from a human donor with multiple sclerosis.

The V gene is TRBV20-1, the J gene TRBJ2-3; possibly TRBD1 or TRBD2 for D (5 bases each). From germline, CDR1 is DFQATT and CDR2 SNEGSKA (reference sequence). The CDR3 spans 18 residues. V lost 0 bases and J 1 base, leaving 20 bases between the germline ends. CDR3 in amino acids: CSARDSGAGLWGTDTQYF. Written as DNA, the CDR3 is TGCAGTGCTAGAGACTCCGGGGCAGGGTTGTGGGGCACAGATACGCAGTATTTT.

V usage is TRBV24-1 and J usage is TRBJ2-1; D is unclear. The germline gives CDR1 KGHDR, CDR2 SFDVKD. V dropped 3 bases and J dropped 4 bases, with 9 bases sitting between them. This CDR3 has 14 residues. CDR3 coding DNA: TGTGCCACCAGTGATCCAACGCATTACAATGAGCAGTTCTTC. Translated: CATSDPTHYNEQFF.

The V and J genes are TRBV10-3 and TRBJ2-3, with D perhaps matching TRBD1 (5 bases). Germline V gene data show CDR1 as ENHRY and CDR2 as SYGVKD. V dropped 10 bases and J dropped 2 bases, with 16 bases sitting between them. The CDR3 extends over 14 amino acids. The CDR3 nucleotides read TGTGCCACCCAACGACAGTACTCCACAGATACGCAGTATTTT. Protein: CATQRQYSTDTQYF.

The chain employs TRBV25-1 and TRBJ2-7; 9 positions agree with TRBD2. This CDR3 has 18 amino acids. Germline CDR1 and CDR2: MGHDK and SYGVNS. Unmatched junction bases numbered 11, after V lost 2 bases and J lost 0 bases. CDR3 amino acids: CASSEGPSSGRYSYEQYF. The DNA of the CDR3 is TGTGCCAGCAGTGAAGGACCCTCCAGCGGGAGGTACTCCTACGAGCAGTACTTC.

The chain joins TRBV9 to TRBJ2-7; 7 bases agree with TRBD1. V trimming: 3 bases; J trimming: 2 bases; junction bases outside the gene matches: 8. Germline V gene sequence: CDR1 SGDLS, CDR2 YYNGEE. CDR3 size: 15 residues. CDR3 coding DNA: TGTGCCAGCAGCGCCGAGCCGACAGGGACCTACGAGCAGTACTTC. Translation: CASSAEPTGTYEQYF.

The chain employs TRBV4-2 and TRBJ1-3, with a possible D match to TRBD1 (6 bases). CDR3 length: 17 amino acids. Trimming took off 0 bases at V and 4 bases at J, with 16 bases between the two ends. Looked up from germline, CDR1 is LGHNA and CDR2 is YNFKEQ. DNA for the CDR3: TGTGCCAGCAGCCAAGAAGACAGGACTATCCGCGGAAACACCATATATTTT. Translated: CASSQEDRTIRGNTIYF.

The genes are TRBV12-3 or TRBV12-4 and TRBJ1-5; D is unclear. V was trimmed by 5 bases and J by 1 base, leaving 15 bases between them. This CDR3 contains 16 residues. This CDR3 reads CASSPMDGLSNQPQHF. The CDR3 coding sequence is TGTGCCAGCAGTCCTATGGACGGCCTCAGCAATCAGCCCCAGCATTTT.

This chain joins TRBV6-1 and TRBJ2-1, with 8 bases identical to TRBD2. V gave up 4 bases and J gave up 5 bases; unmatched junction bases: 10. Germline CDR1 is MNHNS and CDR2 is SASEGT. The CDR3 has 16 amino acids. The CDR3 sequence: CASSVTPLSGNNEQFF. CDR3 in DNA: TGTGCCAGCAGTGTTACCCCCCTTAGCGGGAACAATGAGCAGTTCTTC.

This clonotype was seen only a few times. This CDR3 is CASSQLGSTDTQYF. As DNA, the CDR3 is TGTGCCAGCAGCCAGCTTGGAAGCACAGATACGCAGTATTTT. The chain links TRBV27 to TRBJ2-3; D gene ambiguous. The germline V and J ends were trimmed by 6 bases and 0 bases, with 10 bases remaining between them. The CDR3 sequence is 14 residues long. From germline, CDR1 is MNHEY and CDR2 SMNVEV (reference sequence).

The J gene is TRBJ2-7, the V gene TRBV5-1; TRBD1 matches at 8 bases. This CDR3 is 16 amino acids long. After removal of 4 bases from V and 5 bases from J, the junction contained 14 bases not matched to a gene. Per germline, CDR1 SGHRS and CDR2 YFSETQ. The CDR3 region is CASSPVSGQVGDEQYF. CDR3 nucleotide sequence: TGCGCCAGCAGCCCGGTATCGGGACAGGTTGGGGACGAGCAGTACTTC.

The genes are TRBV7-9 and TRBJ2-1; maybe TRBD2 (6 bases). V gave up 10 bases and J gave up 5 bases, with 21 bases separating them. Germline CDR1 reads SEHNR; CDR2 reads FQNEAQ (reference sequence). The CDR3 contains 15 residues. CDR3 coding DNA: TGTGCCACATCCCCCGCGGGGATCGAGCACAATGAGCAGTTCTTC. Protein sequence: CATSPAGIEHNEQFF.

V gene TRBV28 combines with J gene TRBJ2-7; D gene uncertain. The CDR3 totals 14 residues. The ends were cut back, 7 bases at V and 0 bases at J, with 13 bases in the middle. Germline V gene data show CDR1 as MDHEN and CDR2 as SYDVKM. CDR3 bases: TGTGCCAGCAAAAGGGCGCCGAGCTCCTACGAGCAGTACTTC. It yields the protein CASKRAPSSYEQYF.

This chain joins TRBV7-2 and TRBJ2-5; TRBD2 matches 8 bases. The CDR3 extends over 16 amino acids. Germline V CDR1 and CDR2: SGHTA, FQGNSA. The ends lost 1 base at V and 5 bases at J; junction bases unmatched: 9. In nucleotides, the CDR3 is TGTGCCAGCAGCTTAGGCCCGGGGGGGGCCCTCGAGACCCAGTACTTC. It yields the protein CASSLGPGGALETQYF.

The chain recombines TRBV4-1 with TRBJ1-5; 7 bases line up with TRBD1. CDR1 is MGHRA, CDR2 YSYEKL, per germline. This CDR3 is 14 amino acids long. Unmatched junction bases numbered 3, after V lost 1 base and J lost 6 bases. CDR3: CASSQGQGLQPQHF. CDR3 in DNA: TGCGCCAGCAGCCAAGGACAGGGACTTCAGCCCCAGCATTTT.

The chain links TRBV27 to TRBJ2-3, with TRBD2 identical over 9 bases. CDR3 length: 17 amino acids. V shed 5 bases and J 2 bases; nucleotides not matched to a gene: 11. Germline V CDR1 and CDR2: MNHEY, SMNVEV (reference sequence). In DNA form, the CDR3 reads TGTGCCAGCAGTATCCGGCGGGGGGGCCTTCTCACAGATACGCAGTATTTT. Encoded protein: CASSIRRGGLLTDTQYF.

The rearrangement uses TRBV7-3 and TRBJ2-2; 7 positions match TRBD2. This CDR3 comprises 17 residues. Trimming at V came to 0 bases and at J to 2 bases, leaving 6 bases not matched to a gene. Germline V gene data show CDR1 as SGHTA and CDR2 as FQGTGA. CDR3 amino acids: CASSLTLGGGNTGELFF. CDR3 coding DNA: TGTGCCAGCAGCTTAACGTTGGGCGGGGGAAACACCGGGGAGCTGTTTTTT.

The chain's CDR3 is CASSVEPGLAGNEQFF. CDR3 DNA: TGTGCCAGCAGCGTAGAGCCGGGGCTAGCGGGGAATGAGCAGTTCTTC. The chain links TRBV9 to TRBJ2-1, with 9 positions matching TRBD2. The ends lost 0 bases at V and 7 bases at J; junction bases unmatched: 8. CDR3 size: 16 residues. The germline gives CDR1 SGDLS, CDR2 YYNGEE.

The chain is built from TRBV9 and TRBJ2-3; D gene ambiguous. Trimming removed 0 bases at V and 0 bases at J, with 8 bases between. The germline V gene encodes CDR1 SGDLS and CDR2 YYNGEE. The CDR3 has 15 residues. In nucleotides, the CDR3 is TGTGCCAGCAGCGTAGTCGATTGGAGCACAGATACGCAGTATTTT. Protein sequence: CASSVVDWSTDTQYF.

V gene TRBV13 combines with J gene TRBJ1-1; tentatively, D is TRBD1 (5 bases). V lost 5 bases, J lost 1 base, and 11 bases lay in between. This CDR3 comprises 14 residues. Germline V lookup: CDR1 PRHDT, CDR2 FYEKMQ (reference sequence). The CDR3 sequence is CASSTTGPNTEAFF. CDR3 nucleotide sequence: TGTGCCAGCAGCACAACAGGCCCGAACACTGAAGCTTTCTTT.